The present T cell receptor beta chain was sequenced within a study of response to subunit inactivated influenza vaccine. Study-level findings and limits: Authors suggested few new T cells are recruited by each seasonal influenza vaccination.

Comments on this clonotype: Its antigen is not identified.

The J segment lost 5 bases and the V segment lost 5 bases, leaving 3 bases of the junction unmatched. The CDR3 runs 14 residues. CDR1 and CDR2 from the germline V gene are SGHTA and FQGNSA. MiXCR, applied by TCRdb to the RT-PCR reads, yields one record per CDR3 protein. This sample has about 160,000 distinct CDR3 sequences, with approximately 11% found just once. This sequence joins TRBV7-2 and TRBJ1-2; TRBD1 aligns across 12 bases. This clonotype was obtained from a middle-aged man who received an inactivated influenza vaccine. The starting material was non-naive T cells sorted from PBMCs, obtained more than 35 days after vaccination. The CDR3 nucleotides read TGTGCCAGCAGCAGGGACAGGGGGCCGTATGGCTACACCTTC. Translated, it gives CASSRDRGPYGYTF. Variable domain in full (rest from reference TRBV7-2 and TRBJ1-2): GAGVSQSPSNKVTEKGKDVELRCDPISGHTALYWYRQSLGQGLEFLIYFQGNSAPDKSGLPSDRFSAERTGGSVSTLTIQRTQQEDSAVYLCASSRDRGPYGYTFGSGTRLTVV.